The clone carrying this T cell receptor (beta chain) was seen a handful of times. This record belongs to a study of T cells in Graves' hyperthyroidism and ophthalmopathy. This CDR3 comprises 16 residues. CDR1 and CDR2 (germline): WNHNN, SYGVQD (reference sequence). With 5 bases clipped from V and 0 bases from J, the junction kept 7 bases outside the gene matches. The PBMCs were taken from roughly 10 ml of fresh peripheral blood. Using RNA transcripts as the source, TCR beta CDR3 regions were amplified. A set of HTBI primers served as the primers for a first-round RT-PCR of the TCR CDR3. TCRdb itself ran the multiplex PCR reads through MiXCR, one entry per CDR3 protein. This table holds around 520,000 distinct CDR3 sequences, less than 25% found once.

The chain carries TRBV10-1 and TRBJ1-1, with 9 bases identical to TRBD1. Sequencing input: blood. This receptor was obtained from a woman in her thirties with Graves' ophthalmopathy. CDR3 in DNA: TGCGCCAGCAGTCCCGGGACAGGGTTCCTGAACACTGAAGCTTTCTTT. This sequence encodes CASSPGTGFLNTEAFF.